The 25 T cell receptor beta chains below come from one sample, sequenced in a study of early stage breast cancer tumors. The method was immunoSEQ multiplex PCR; TCRdb's version includes in-frame clones alone and lacks a portion of them. The sample includes about 41,000 clones, about three quarters of them seen just once. Sequences were obtained from blood. The receptor source for this set is a person between 50 and 60 years old with breast cancer.

The CDR3 region is CATKSAGEETQYF. The CDR3 DNA sequence: TGTGCCACCAAATCAGCGGGGGAAGAGACCCAGTACTTC. This chain links TRBV2 with TRBJ2-5; 8 positions match TRBD2. With V trimmed by 10 bases and J by 3 bases, 7 bases remained unmatched. CDR3 size: 13 residues. CDR1 is SNHLY, CDR2 FYNNEI, per germline. Looking up the rest from reference TRBV2 and TRBJ2-5 gives the full variable domain: EPEVTQTPSHQVTQMGQEVILRCVPISNHLYFYWYRQILGQKVEFLVSFYNNEISEKSEIFDDQFSVERPDGSNFTLKIRSTKLEDSAMYFCATKSAGEETQYFGPGTRLLVL.

This chain uses TRBV29-1 with TRBJ1-2; 7 positions match TRBD1. V was clipped by 2 bases and J by 0 bases; unmatched bases: 9. CDR1 and CDR2 from the germline V gene are SQVTM and ANQGSEA. The CDR3 length is 16 residues. CDR3 region: CSVEPREGQTNYGYTF. The CDR3 DNA reads as TGCAGCGTTGAACCCCGCGAGGGACAGACTAACTATGGCTACACCTTC.

In this sample, this clone is medium-sized (0.01 to 0.1%). The chain carries TRBV20-1 and TRBJ2-1; 7 nucleotides align to TRBD2. CDR1 is DFQATT, CDR2 SNEGSKA, per germline (reference sequence). J was trimmed by 8 bases and V by 6 bases; bases with no gene match: 4. This CDR3 contains 11 residues. The CDR3 DNA is TGCAGTGCGAGCGGGAACGATGAGCAGTTCTTC. Translating it yields CSASGNDEQFF.

The rearrangement links TRBV6-5 to TRBJ1-1, with 8 bases lining up with TRBD1. The V gene end was trimmed by 5 bases and the J gene end by 0 bases; junction bases not matched to a gene: 5. Germline CDR1 MNHEY, CDR2 SVGAGI. The CDR3 runs 15 residues. The CDR3 sequence is CASSLYRGLNTEAFF. Here the CDR3 DNA reads TGTGCCAGCAGTCTATACAGGGGGTTGAACACTGAAGCTTTCTTT.

This clone has more than one count but fewer than ten. The chain is built from TRBV18 and TRBJ1-1; 8 positions agree with TRBD1. CDR1 is KGHSH, CDR2 LQKENI, per germline. V lost 4 bases and J lost 7; bases outside the gene matches: 2. This CDR3 has 12 amino acids. CDR3 nucleotides: TGTGCCAGCTCACGAGGGACAGGTGAAGCTTTCTTT. It is translated as CASSRGTGEAFF.

The chain joins TRBV10-3 to TRBJ1-1; D is possibly TRBD1 (5 bases). Between the trimmed V and J ends, which lost 7 bases and 6 bases, there was a span of 15 bases. The CDR3 contains 13 residues. Germline V CDR1 and CDR2: ENHRY, SYGVKD. CDR3 coding DNA: TGTGCCATCATGACAGCCCTTGGTGCTGAAGCTTTCTTT. Translated: CAIMTALGAEAFF.

J is TRBJ2-4 and V is TRBV7-9, with D maybe TRBD1 (5 bases). V was trimmed by 4 bases and J by 9 bases, leaving 16 bases between them. There are 14 residues in the CDR3. Germline CDR1 and CDR2: SEHNR and FQNEAQ (reference sequence). The CDR3 reads CASSSTGRASIQYF. The CDR3, as DNA: TGTGCCAGCAGCTCTACCGGCAGGGCGAGCATTCAGTACTTC.

This chain joins TRBV9 and TRBJ1-2; possible D gene TRBD1, 6 bases. Trimming removed 3 bases from V and 8 bases from J, with 26 bases in between. Germline V gene data show CDR1 as SGDLS and CDR2 as YYNGEE. The CDR3 loop spans 17 amino acids. CDR3 nucleotide sequence: TGTGCCAGCAGCGCACACAACCATACAGGGCATAAGAGAGGCTACACCTTC. It encodes CASSAHNHTGHKRGYTF.

The genes are TRBV21-1 and TRBJ1-5. TRBV21-1 corresponds to a pseudogene. The CDR3 consists of 17 residues. CDR3 region: CASSNNGTSYSNQPQHF. The CDR3 nucleotides read TGTGCCAGCAGCAATAATGGGACTTCTTATAGCAATCAGCCCCAGCATTTT.

The gene calls are TRBV4-3 and TRBJ1-2, with 9 bases matching TRBD1. The CDR3 runs to 16 residues. CDR1 and CDR2 from the germline V gene are LGHNA and YSLEER. V shed 5 bases, J shed 4 bases, and the junction held 11 bases outside the gene matches. The DNA for the CDR3 is TGCGCCAGCAGCAGTGAAACAGGGGGCGCAGGCTATGGCTACACCTTC. It specifies CASSSETGGAGYGYTF.

The table lists this clone with a count of one. The chain links TRBV6-6 to TRBJ2-7, with 9 bases lining up with TRBD1. The V and J ends lost 11 bases and 2 bases, in that order; junction bases with no gene match: 10. This CDR3 comprises 14 residues. Germline CDR1 MNHNY, CDR2 SVGAGI (reference sequence). Written as DNA, the CDR3 is TGTGCCGCTATGCCGGGACAGGGTGCCTACGAGCAGTACTTC. Protein sequence: CAAMPGQGAYEQYF.

This clone has only a few counts. The rearrangement uses TRBV30 and TRBJ1-1; 9 bases map to TRBD1. CDR1 is GTSNPN and CDR2 is SVGIG in the germline V gene (reference sequence). The V segment lost 0 bases and the J segment 6 bases; nucleotides outside the gene matches: 8. The CDR3 is made up of 15 amino acids. The DNA for the CDR3 is TGTGCCTGGAGTGTTGACGGGACAGGGATCGCTGAAGCTTTCTTT. Encoded protein: CAWSVDGTGIAEAFF.

This CDR3 reads CAISESPGQGTDTQYF. CDR3 bases: TGTGCCATCAGTGAGTCCCCGGGACAGGGCACAGATACGCAGTATTTT. J is TRBJ2-3 and V is TRBV10-3; 8 bases fit TRBD1. J gave up 1 base and V 0 bases, and 3 bases lay outside the gene matches. CDR1 and CDR2 (germline): ENHRY, SYGVKD. There are 16 residues in the CDR3.

This rearrangement joins TRBV10-3 to TRBJ2-7; D is unclear. V was shortened by 6 bases and J by 6 bases, with 12 bases between the two germline ends. Germline V gene data show CDR1 as ENHRY and CDR2 as SYGVKD. This CDR3 comprises 12 residues. The CDR3 protein is CAISDSPGEQYV. Here the CDR3 DNA reads TGTGCCATCAGCGACTCCCCCGGCGAGCAGTACGTC.

The V call is TRBV5-4, the J call TRBJ1-5, with a possible D match to TRBD1 (6 bases). Trimming cost V 4 bases and J 2 bases, with 10 bases left between them. Germline CDR1 is SGHNT and CDR2 is YYREEE (reference sequence). The CDR3 totals 14 residues. The CDR3 here is CASSTGQRNQPQHF. Here the CDR3 DNA reads TGTGCCAGCAGCACCGGACAGCGCAATCAGCCCCAGCATTTT.

The CDR3: CASSLSSGGSLNIQYF. Written as DNA, the CDR3 is TGTGCCAGCAGCTTATCGAGCGGGGGGTCCCTAAACATTCAGTACTTC. The chain combines TRBV7-2 with TRBJ2-4; TRBD2 agrees at 9 bases. Trimming removed 2 bases from V and 6 bases from J; junction bases left unmatched: 8. Germline lookup yields CDR1 SGHTA and CDR2 FQGNSA. The CDR3 runs 16 residues.

The gene calls are TRBV10-1 and TRBJ2-7; D may be TRBD1 (6 bases). Germline CDR1 WNHNN, CDR2 SYGVQD (reference sequence). Trimming pared 3 bases from V and 4 bases from J, leaving 19 bases between. This CDR3 is 16 amino acids long. The CDR3 here is CASSDAIGTKVYEQYF. In DNA form, the CDR3 reads TGCGCCAGCAGTGATGCCATAGGGACAAAAGTTTACGAGCAGTACTTC.

The chain is built from TRBV5-1 and TRBJ2-1; 8 bases map to TRBD2. The CDR3 has 12 amino acids. CDR1 and CDR2 (germline): SGHRS, YFSETQ. V shed 0 bases, J shed 10 bases, and the junction held 0 bases outside the gene matches. CDR3 sequence (DNA): TGCGCCAGCAGCTTGGCTAGCGGGGAGCAGTTCTTC. It translates to CASSLASGEQFF. The full variable domain, with the rest looked up from reference TRBV5-1 and TRBJ2-1, is KAGVTQTPRYLIKTRGQQVTLSCSPISGHRSVSWYQQTPGQGLQFLFEYFSETQRNKGNFPGRFSGRQFSNSRSEMNVSTLELGDSALYLCASSLASGEQFFGPGTRLTVL.

The CDR3 DNA sequence: TGTGCCAGCAGCCCCGGGGGGCGAAACACAGATACGCAGTATTTT. This translates into CASSPGGRNTDTQYF. This chain connects TRBV7-2 to TRBJ2-3; a weak D match, TRBD2 (7 bases). CDR1 and CDR2 (germline): SGHTA, FQGNSA. The CDR3 is made up of 15 amino acids. V shed 5 bases and J shed 2 bases, with 14 bases lying between them.

This clone was observed a few times. The chain links TRBV11-2 to TRBJ2-7; D ambiguous. The CDR3 has 13 amino acids. Germline V gene data show CDR1 as SGHAT and CDR2 as FQNNGV. The V end was cut by 1 base, the J end by 3 bases, with 7 bases between. The CDR3 sequence: CASSLGFSYEQYF. The CDR3 DNA reads TGTGCCAGCAGCTTAGGGTTTAGCTACGAGCAGTACTTC.

The chain employs TRBV29-1 and TRBJ2-5; 7 nucleotides line up with TRBD2. The CDR3 sequence is 14 residues long. V dropped 4 bases and J dropped 5; count of bases not matched to a gene: 10. Germline-derived CDR1 and CDR2 are SQVTM and ANQGSEA. The CDR3 DNA is TGCAGCGTTGTGAGCGGGACTTCATCGGAGACCCAGTACTTC. It yields the protein CSVVSGTSSETQYF. The whole variable domain, filled in from reference TRBV29-1 and TRBJ2-5, reads SAVISQKPSRDICQRGTSLTIQCQVDSQVTMMFWYRQQPGQSLTLIATANQGSEATYESGFVIDKFPISRPNLTFSTLTVSNMSPEDSSIYLCSVVSGTSSETQYFGPGTRLLVL.

The chain joins TRBV28 to TRBJ2-7; a possible D gene is TRBD2 (6 bases). The CDR3 length is 12 residues. Germline values: CDR1 MDHEN, CDR2 SYDVKM. The germline V and J ends were trimmed by 7 bases and 3 bases, with 10 bases remaining between them. CDR3 amino acids: CASNGGDYEQYF. DNA for the CDR3: TGTGCCAGCAACGGCGGGGACTACGAGCAGTACTTC.

Written as DNA, the CDR3 is TGTGCCAGCAGCTTGGCCCGCAGCGAGGAAGAGACCCAGTACTTC. Protein product: CASSLARSEEETQYF. This chain uses TRBV5-6 with TRBJ2-5; D gene ambiguous. Germline V lookup: CDR1 SGHDT, CDR2 YYEEEE. Between the trimmed V and J ends, which lost 0 bases and 3 bases, there was a span of 12 bases. The CDR3 contains 15 residues.

The chain couples TRBV7-9 to TRBJ1-4; D perhaps matches TRBD1 (6 bases). Trimming stripped 3 bases from V and 4 bases from J, with 24 bases between. The CDR3 sequence is 19 residues long. Germline V gives CDR1 SEHNR, CDR2 FQNEAQ (reference sequence). The CDR3 DNA reads TGTGCCAGCAGCTTGGGGGCGGGCACCAGGACAGTATTTAATGAAAAACTGTTTTTT. Translation gives CASSLGAGTRTVFNEKLFF.

CDR3 sequence (DNA): TGTGCCAGTCATGCGGGGGGGGGACGCGCGGATGGTGGCTACACCTTC. This sequence encodes CASHAGGGRADGGYTF. This chain links TRBV19 with TRBJ1-2, with D possibly matching TRBD1 (5 bases). Between the trimmed V and J ends, which lost 8 bases and 7 bases, there was a span of 26 bases. Germline CDR1 reads LNHDA; CDR2 reads SQIVND (reference sequence). The CDR3 runs to 16 residues.